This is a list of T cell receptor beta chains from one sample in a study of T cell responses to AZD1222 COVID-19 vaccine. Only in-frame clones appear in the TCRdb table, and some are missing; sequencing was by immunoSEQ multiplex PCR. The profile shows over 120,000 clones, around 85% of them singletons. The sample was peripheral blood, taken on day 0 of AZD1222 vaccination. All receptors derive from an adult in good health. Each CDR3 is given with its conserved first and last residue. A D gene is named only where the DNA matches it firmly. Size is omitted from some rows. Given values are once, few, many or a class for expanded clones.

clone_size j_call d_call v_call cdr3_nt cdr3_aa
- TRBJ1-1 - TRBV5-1 TGCGCCAGCAGCCCAATCATTGGAGGGAACACTGAAGCTTTCTTT CASSPIIGGNTEAFF
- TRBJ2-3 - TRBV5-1 TGCGCCAGCAGCGTTTCCTGGGGGGGCGGCACAGATACGCAGTATTTT CASSVSWGGGTDTQYF
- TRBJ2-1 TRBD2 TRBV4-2 TGTGCCAGCAGCCAAGTCAGGGGACTAGCGGGGAACAATGAGCAGTTCTTC CASSQVRGLAGNNEQFF
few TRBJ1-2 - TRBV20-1 TGCAGCGCCGGGGAGGGATATGGCTACACCTTC CSAGEGYGYTF
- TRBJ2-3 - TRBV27 TGTGCCAGCAGTTTAAAGGGGACGGTTGATACGCAGTATTTT CASSLKGTVDTQYF
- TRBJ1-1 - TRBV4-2 TGTGCCAGCAGCCAAGGCCGGCATGAAGCTTTCTTT CASSQGRHEAFF
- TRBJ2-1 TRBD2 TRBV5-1 TGCGCCAGCAGCTTAAACCCGGGACTAGAGCAGTTCTTC CASSLNPGLEQFF
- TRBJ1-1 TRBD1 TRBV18 TGTGCCAGCTCAGCGACAGGGAGCACTGAAGCTTTCTTT CASSATGSTEAFF
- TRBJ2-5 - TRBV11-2 TGTGCCAGCAGTATTCAAGAGACCCAGTACTTC CASSIQETQYF
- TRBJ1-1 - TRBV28 TGTGCCAGCAGTTTCGGACGGCTCGGGAACACTGAAGCTTTCTTT CASSFGRLGNTEAFF
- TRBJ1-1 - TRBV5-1 TGCGCCAGCAGCACGTTGCAGGGGGAAGCTTTCTTT CASSTLQGEAFF
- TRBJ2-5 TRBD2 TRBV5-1 TGCGCCAGCACTGACGGGGGGAGAGAGACCCAGTACTTC CASTDGGRETQYF
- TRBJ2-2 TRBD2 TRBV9 TGTGCCAGCAGCGTAGGAAGCGGGAGGGCCCGGATAGGCGGGGAGCTGTTTTTT CASSVGSGRARIGGELFF
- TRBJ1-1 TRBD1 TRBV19 TGTGCCAGTAGTATGACAGGGGGCTGGGCTGAAGCTTTCTTT CASSMTGGWAEAFF
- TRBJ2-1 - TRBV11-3 TGTGCCAGCAGCCTCGCGGCCTACAATGAGCAGTTCTTC CASSLAAYNEQFF